This paragraph reports one TCR beta chain. Its antigen specificity is not known. From each donor, an approximately 2.5 ml peripheral blood sample was drawn into PAXgene tubes and stored at -80 degrees C. Without any T cell sorting, total RNA was extracted from whole blood using the PAXgene blood miRNA kit on an automated QIAcube. Peripheral blood from monozygotic twin pairs who were concordant or discordant for inflammatory bowel disease underwent deep TCRalpha and TCRbeta repertoire profiling using unique molecular barcoding. Smoking habits were recorded for all twin pairs, with individuals classified as current, former or never smokers. Reading from cysteine to phenylalanine, the CDR3 counts 14 amino acids. DNA is not on record. CDR1 is given as SGHAT and CDR2 as FQNNGV, both from the germline V gene. This record belongs to a study of monozygotic twins with inflammatory bowel disease (dated by TCRdb to about 2019). Context from the whole study: The complete study included 28 monozygotic twin pairs: 19 IBD-discordant Danish pairs and nine German pairs, of which four were IBD-concordant and five were IBD-discordant. The search for disease-associated traits relied mainly on comparing IBD patients with their genetically identical healthy co-twins within discordant pairs. Each individual had, on average, about 151 000 unique TCRalpha sequences and 181 000 unique TCRbeta sequences available for analysis. Beyond this particular receptor, the publication reports: Differing immunosuppressive treatments among patients may have added background noise and inter-individual variability to the repertoires. Fewer clonotypes were shared with other individuals by IBD patients than by healthy twins, most markedly in patients showing signs of disease activity. The results gave no support for a single strong signal or clonotype linked to IBD. Distinction between different T cell subtypes could not be achieved in the analysis. A decrease in TCRbeta repertoire diversity, as measured by inverse Simpson index, was observed in IBD patients compared with their healthy co-twins. Repertoire similarity did not differ between concordant and discordant twins, which could be due to limited statistical power.

Library generation was performed with 5' RACE. Preparation of each TCR library used roughly 3.5 ug of total RNA. For each sample, cDNA was synthesized in eight separate reactions using SMARTScribe reverse transcriptase. Unique molecular identifiers containing a 6-nucleotide sample barcode were introduced through template switching during cDNA synthesis. TCRalpha and TCRbeta cDNA was amplified by two nested PCRs of roughly 16 and 10 cycles, with bead purification after each PCR. Before amplification, the cDNA was both treated with uracil DNA-glycosylase and purified with the QIAquick PCR purification kit. The second PCR added Illumina TruSeq-compatible adapters along with sample-specific barcodes. Library quality and concentration were checked on TapeStation and Qubit, and libraries were pooled at around 4.7 ng each. Sequencing of pooled libraries was carried out on an Illumina HiSeq2500 single-index Rapid Run using 2 x 100 bp reads and custom sequencing primers. The original methods were these. MiGEC version 1.2.6 was used for UMI-based consensus assembly to correct PCR and sequencing errors. MiXCR version 2.1.1 was used to carry out V(D)J alignment, clonotype assembly and CDR3 extraction. Gene usage, clonotype sharing and MAIT/NKT TCR abundance were normalised by analysing the top 1000, 10 000 and 20 000 clonotypes per sample. Diversity was computed as the inverse Simpson index with the vegan R package after downsampling to 27 000 UMIs. Paired Mann-Whitney U tests on discordant twin pairs were used, with Benjamini-Hochberg multiple-testing correction. The reads underwent TCRdb reprocessing, giving one record for each CDR3 protein sequence and no DNA. The V and J calls come from TCRdb's annotation, not from the publication. The sample's records list over 110,000 distinct CDR3 sequences. The ten largest clones take up under 2.5% of the sample.

This clonotype was obtained from a human donor with ulcerative colitis or Crohn's disease, or a healthy co-twin of an affected twin (not recorded which). The sequencing sample was made of blood. The V and J segments used are TRBV11-2 and TRBJ1-6; TCRdb outputs TRBD1, but without DNA this stays unchecked. For the CDR3, the sequence is CASSPPIPNSPLHF.